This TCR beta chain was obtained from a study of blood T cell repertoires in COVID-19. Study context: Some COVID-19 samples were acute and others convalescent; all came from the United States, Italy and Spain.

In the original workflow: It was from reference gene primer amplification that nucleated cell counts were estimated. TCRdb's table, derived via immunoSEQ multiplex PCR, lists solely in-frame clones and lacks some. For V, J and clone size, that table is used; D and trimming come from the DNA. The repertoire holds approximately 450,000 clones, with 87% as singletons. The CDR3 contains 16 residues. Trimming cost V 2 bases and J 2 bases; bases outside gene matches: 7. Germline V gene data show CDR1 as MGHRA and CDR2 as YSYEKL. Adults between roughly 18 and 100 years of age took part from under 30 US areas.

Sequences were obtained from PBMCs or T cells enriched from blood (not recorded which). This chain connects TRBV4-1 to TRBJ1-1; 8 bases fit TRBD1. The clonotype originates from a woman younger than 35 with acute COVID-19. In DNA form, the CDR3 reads TGCGCCAGCAGCCAACCCCCTGACAGGGGAAACACTGAAGCTTTCTTT. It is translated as CASSQPPDRGNTEAFF.